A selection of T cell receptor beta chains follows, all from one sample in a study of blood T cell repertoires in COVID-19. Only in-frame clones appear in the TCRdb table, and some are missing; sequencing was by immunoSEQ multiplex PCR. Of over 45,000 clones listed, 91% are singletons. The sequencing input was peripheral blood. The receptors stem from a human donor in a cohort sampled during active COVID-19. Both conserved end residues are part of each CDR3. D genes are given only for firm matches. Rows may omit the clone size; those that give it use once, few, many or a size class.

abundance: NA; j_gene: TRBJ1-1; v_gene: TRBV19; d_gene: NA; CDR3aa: CASSPEPRVTPRAFF; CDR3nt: TGTGCCAGTAGTCCTGAGCCCAGGGTGACACCACGAGCTTTCTTT
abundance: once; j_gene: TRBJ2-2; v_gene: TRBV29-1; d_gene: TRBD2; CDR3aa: CSVVFAGGPFGELFF; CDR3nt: TGCAGCGTTGTGTTTGCGGGGGGACCTTTCGGGGAGCTGTTTTTT
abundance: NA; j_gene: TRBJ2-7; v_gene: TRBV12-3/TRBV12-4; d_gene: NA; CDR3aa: CASRATGTYEQYF; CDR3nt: TGTGCCAGCAGAGCTACAGGGACCTACGAGCAGTACTTC
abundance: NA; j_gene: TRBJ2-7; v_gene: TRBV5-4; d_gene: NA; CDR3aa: CASSLLPGPYEQYF; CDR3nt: TGTGCCAGCAGCTTGTTGCCAGGGCCCTACGAGCAGTACTTC
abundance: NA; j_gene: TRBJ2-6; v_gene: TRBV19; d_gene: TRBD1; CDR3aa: CASSIFTGAGANVLTF; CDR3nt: TGTGCCAGTAGTATCTTCACAGGGGCTGGGGCCAACGTCCTGACTTTC
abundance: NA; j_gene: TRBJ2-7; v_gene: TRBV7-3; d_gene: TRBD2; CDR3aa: CASSSSGGPSYEQYF; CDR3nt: TGTGCCAGCAGCTCTAGCGGGGGGCCTTCCTACGAGCAGTACTTC
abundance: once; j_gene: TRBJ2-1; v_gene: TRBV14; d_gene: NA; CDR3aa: CASSRGTVESQFF; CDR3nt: TGTGCCAGCAGCCGCGGGACAGTAGAATCGCAGTTCTTC
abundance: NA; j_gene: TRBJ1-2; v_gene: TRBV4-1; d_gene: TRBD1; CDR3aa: CASSQDGNSGQRVVYTF; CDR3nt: TGCGCCAGCAGCCAAGACGGCAACTCGGGACAGAGGGTCGTCTACACCTTC
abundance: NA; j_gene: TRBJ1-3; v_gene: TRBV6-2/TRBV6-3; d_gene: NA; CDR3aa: CASSYAGGQRNTIYF; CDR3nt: TGTGCCAGCAGTTACGCGGGAGGACAGAGAAACACCATATATTTT
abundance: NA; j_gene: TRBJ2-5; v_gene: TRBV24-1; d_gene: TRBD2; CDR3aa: CATSDSLAGGLETQYF; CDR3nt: TGTGCCACCAGTGATTCACTAGCGGGAGGGCTAGAGACCCAGTACTTC
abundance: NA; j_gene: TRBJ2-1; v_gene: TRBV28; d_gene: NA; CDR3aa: CASSLLGTGVYNEQFF; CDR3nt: TGTGCCAGCAGTTTACTGGGGACTGGGGTCTACAATGAGCAGTTCTTC
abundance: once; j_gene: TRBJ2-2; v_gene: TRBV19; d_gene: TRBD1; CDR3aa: CASSIWQGARTGELFF; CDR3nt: TGTGCCAGTAGTATTTGGCAGGGGGCACGAACCGGGGAGCTGTTTTTT
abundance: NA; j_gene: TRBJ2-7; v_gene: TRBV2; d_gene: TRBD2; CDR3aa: CASSELAGMSYEQYF; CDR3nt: TGTGCCAGCAGTGAACTAGCGGGGATGTCCTACGAGCAGTACTTC
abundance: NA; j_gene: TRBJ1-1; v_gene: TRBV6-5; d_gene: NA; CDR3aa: CASSYSGASNTEAFF; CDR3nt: TGTGCCAGCAGTTACAGTGGAGCATCGAACACTGAAGCTTTCTTT
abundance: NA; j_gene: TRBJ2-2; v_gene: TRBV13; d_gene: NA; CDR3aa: CASSLRQTTGELFF; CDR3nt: TGTGCCAGCAGCTTGCGACAGACCACCGGGGAGCTGTTTTTT
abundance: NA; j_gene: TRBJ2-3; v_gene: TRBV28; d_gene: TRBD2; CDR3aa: CASSPWTWREGGTDTQYF; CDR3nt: TGTGCCAGCAGCCCCTGGACCTGGCGGGAGGGCGGCACAGATACGCAGTATTTT
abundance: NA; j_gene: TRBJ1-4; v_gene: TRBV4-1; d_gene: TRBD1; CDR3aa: CASSQDAGRGREKLFF; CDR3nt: TGCGCCAGCAGCCAAGATGCGGGCAGGGGGCGAGAAAAACTGTTTTTT
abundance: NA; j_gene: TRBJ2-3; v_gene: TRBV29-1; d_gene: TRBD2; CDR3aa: CSVEESGGWFTQYF; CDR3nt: TGCAGCGTTGAAGAGAGCGGGGGGTGGTTTACGCAGTATTTT
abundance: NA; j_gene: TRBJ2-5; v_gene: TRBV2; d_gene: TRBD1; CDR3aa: CASSGTGKPQETQYF; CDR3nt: TGTGCCAGCAGTGGGACAGGGAAACCCCAAGAGACCCAGTACTTC
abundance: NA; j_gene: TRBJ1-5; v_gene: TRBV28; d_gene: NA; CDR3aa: CASSLAGGGQPQHF; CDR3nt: TGTGCCAGCAGTTTGGCGGGGGGTGGTCAGCCCCAGCATTTT
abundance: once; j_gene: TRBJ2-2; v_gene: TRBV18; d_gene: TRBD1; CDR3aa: CASSLWTGTTGELFF; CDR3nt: TGTGCCAGTTCCCTTTGGACAGGGACGACCGGGGAGCTGTTTTTT